Listed below are T cell receptor beta chains from one sample, sequenced in a study of blood T cell repertoires in COVID-19. Sequenced by immunoSEQ multiplex PCR; TCRdb stores in-frame clones only, minus some. The data show approximately 360,000 clones, around 89% seen once. The material sequenced was PBMCs or T cells enriched from blood (not recorded which). Receptors were obtained from a woman aged 25 to 39 with acute COVID-19. CDR3s include the opening cysteine and the closing phenylalanine or tryptophan. Each record gives: D gene, V gene, clone size, J gene, CDR3 protein, CDR3 DNA. The D gene is left open where the match is weak. Not every row has a clone size; where given, it reads once, few, many or a size class.

TRBD2	TRBV7-9	NA	TRBJ2-3	CASSPRSSSGHSTDTQYF	TGTGCCAGCAGCCCACGTAGCTCTAGCGGACATAGCACAGATACGCAGTATTTT
TRBD1	TRBV27	NA	TRBJ1-6	CASSLEGTASNSPLHF	TGTGCCAGCAGTTTAGAAGGGACAGCTAGTAATTCACCCCTCCACTTT
NA	TRBV9	NA	TRBJ1-3	CASSVGSGRAGNTIYF	TGTGCCAGCAGCGTAGGATCTGGGCGTGCAGGAAACACCATATATTTT
NA	TRBV24-1	few	TRBJ1-2	CATSSQQGNYGYTF	TGTGCCACCAGCTCCCAACAGGGAAACTATGGCTACACCTTC
TRBD1	TRBV2	NA	TRBJ1-1	CASTGQGRTEAFF	TGTGCCAGCACTGGACAGGGTCGGACTGAAGCTTTCTTT
NA	TRBV5-1	NA	TRBJ1-1	CASSLEGREIGPGAFF	TGCGCCAGCAGCTTGGAGGGCAGGGAAATTGGGCCTGGAGCTTTCTTT
TRBD1	TRBV5-6	NA	TRBJ1-5	CASSSGQSRHGNQPQHF	TGTGCCAGCAGCTCGGGACAGAGCAGACATGGCAATCAGCCCCAGCATTTT
NA	TRBV10-3	NA	TRBJ2-3	CAIREGARGTDTQYF	TGTGCCATCAGGGAGGGGGCACGAGGCACAGATACGCAGTATTTT
TRBD2	TRBV5-1	NA	TRBJ2-3	CASSSGLAKSTDTQYF	TGCGCCAGCAGCTCGGGACTAGCGAAGAGCACAGATACGCAGTATTTT
TRBD1	TRBV6-5	NA	TRBJ1-3	CASSIQGAPGNTIYF	TGTGCCAGCAGTATACAGGGGGCGCCTGGAAACACCATATATTTT
TRBD1	TRBV11-3	NA	TRBJ2-7	CASSLEKFSDREGEQYF	TGTGCCAGCAGCTTAGAGAAATTTTCAGACAGGGAAGGCGAGCAGTACTTC
TRBD1	TRBV6-5	NA	TRBJ2-7	CASRNRQGRDEQYF	TGTGCCAGCAGAAATAGACAGGGACGCGACGAGCAGTACTTC
TRBD1	TRBV5-1	NA	TRBJ1-5	CASRPGQGRSGPQHF	TGCGCCAGCAGACCGGGACAGGGGCGATCGGGGCCCCAGCATTTT
NA	TRBV5-4	NA	TRBJ2-1	CASSLDREIAVQFF	TGTGCCAGCAGCTTGGACCGGGAAATAGCGGTGCAGTTCTTC
NA	TRBV7-7	NA	TRBJ2-7	CASSREVASSYEQYF	TGTGCCAGCAGTCGTGAGGTCGCCAGCTCCTACGAGCAGTACTTC
TRBD1	TRBV14	few	TRBJ1-2	CASSQDRRGNYGYTF	TGTGCCAGCAGCCAAGATCGCAGGGGGAACTATGGCTACACCTTC
NA	TRBV14	NA	TRBJ2-3	CASSPPLRGASTDTQYF	TGTGCCAGCAGCCCTCCCCTCAGGGGGGCCAGCACAGATACGCAGTATTTT
TRBD1	TRBV9	NA	TRBJ1-1	CASSETAGTGLSNTEAFF	TGTGCCAGCAGCGAAACTGCCGGGACAGGGTTATCGAACACTGAAGCTTTCTTT
NA	TRBV11-2	NA	TRBJ1-2	CASSLARGGIYGYTF	TGTGCCAGCAGCTTAGCCCGGGGGGGGATCTATGGCTACACCTTC
TRBD1	TRBV7-3	NA	TRBJ2-3	CASSKITGARTDTQYF	TGTGCCAGCAGCAAGATAACAGGGGCCCGCACAGATACGCAGTATTTT
NA	TRBV18	NA	TRBJ2-3	CASSPVAGSDTQYF	TGTGCCAGCTCACCAGTAGCCGGGTCGGATACGCAGTATTTT
NA	TRBV7-9	NA	TRBJ2-3	CASSYKTDTQYF	TGTGCCAGCAGCTACAAGACAGATACGCAGTATTTT
NA	TRBV19	NA	TRBJ1-2	CASSIVGTTSYGYTF	TGTGCCAGTAGTATAGTTGGGACAACCTCCTATGGCTACACCTTC
NA	TRBV19	NA	TRBJ2-3	CASSLIGPGGADTQYF	TGTGCCAGTAGTTTAATAGGGCCCGGAGGGGCAGATACGCAGTATTTT
NA	TRBV27	NA	TRBJ1-4	CASSSQIPGEKLFF	TGTGCCAGCAGTTCCCAGATACCGGGTGAAAAACTGTTTTTT
TRBD2	TRBV2	NA	TRBJ2-2	CASKFIGGTGELFF	TGTGCCAGCAAATTCATCGGGGGGACCGGGGAGCTGTTTTTT
NA	TRBV27	NA	TRBJ2-5	CASSSIYSQETQYF	TGTGCCAGCAGTTCAATATACTCACAAGAGACCCAGTACTTC
TRBD2	TRBV5-1	NA	TRBJ2-5	CASRSAGDQETQYF	TGCGCCAGCAGATCAGCGGGGGACCAAGAGACCCAGTACTTC
TRBD2	TRBV3-1/TRBV3-2	NA	TRBJ2-1	CASSPRGGLAGNNEQFF	TGTGCCAGCAGCCCAAGGGGTGGGCTAGCGGGAAACAATGAGCAGTTCTTC
TRBD1	TRBV2	NA	TRBJ1-1	CASTRQGVGTEAFF	TGTGCCAGCACCAGACAGGGCGTGGGCACTGAAGCTTTCTTT
NA	TRBV12-3/TRBV12-4	NA	TRBJ2-2	CASSIRGSGELFF	TGTGCCAGCTCGATAAGGGGATCCGGGGAGCTGTTTTTT
NA	TRBV24-1	NA	TRBJ1-5	CATSRAGASNQPQHF	TGTGCCACCAGCCGGGCAGGGGCCAGCAATCAGCCCCAGCATTTT
NA	TRBV5-1	NA	TRBJ2-2	CASSLVLENTGELFF	TGCGCCAGCAGCTTGGTACTAGAGAACACCGGGGAGCTGTTTTTT
TRBD2	TRBV27	NA	TRBJ2-7	CASSGAGRGGTTSYEQYF	TGTGCCAGCAGTGGAGCGGGCCGCGGGGGGACTACCAGTTACGAGCAGTACTTC
NA	TRBV19	NA	TRBJ1-1	CASSIGGGWETEAFF	TGTGCCAGTAGTATTGGTGGAGGCTGGGAGACTGAAGCTTTCTTT
NA	TRBV12-5	once	TRBJ1-1	CASGLGGTNTEAFF	TGTGCTAGTGGTTTAGGAGGAACGAACACTGAAGCTTTCTTT